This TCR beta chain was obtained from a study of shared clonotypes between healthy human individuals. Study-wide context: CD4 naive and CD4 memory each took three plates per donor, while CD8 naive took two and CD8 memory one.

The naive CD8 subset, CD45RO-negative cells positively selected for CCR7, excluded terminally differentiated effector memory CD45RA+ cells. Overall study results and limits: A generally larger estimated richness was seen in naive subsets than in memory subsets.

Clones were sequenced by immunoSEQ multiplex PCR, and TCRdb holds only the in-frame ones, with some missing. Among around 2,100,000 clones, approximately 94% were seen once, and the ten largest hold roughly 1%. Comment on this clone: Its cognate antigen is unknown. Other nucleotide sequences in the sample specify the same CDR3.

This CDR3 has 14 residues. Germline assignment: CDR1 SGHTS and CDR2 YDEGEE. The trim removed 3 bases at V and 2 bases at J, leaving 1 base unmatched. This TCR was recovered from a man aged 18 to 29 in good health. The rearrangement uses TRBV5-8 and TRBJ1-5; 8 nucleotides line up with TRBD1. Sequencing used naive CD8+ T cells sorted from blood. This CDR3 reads CASSWGQGNQPQHF. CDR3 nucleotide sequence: TGTGCCAGCAGCTGGGGACAGGGCAATCAGCCCCAGCATTTT.